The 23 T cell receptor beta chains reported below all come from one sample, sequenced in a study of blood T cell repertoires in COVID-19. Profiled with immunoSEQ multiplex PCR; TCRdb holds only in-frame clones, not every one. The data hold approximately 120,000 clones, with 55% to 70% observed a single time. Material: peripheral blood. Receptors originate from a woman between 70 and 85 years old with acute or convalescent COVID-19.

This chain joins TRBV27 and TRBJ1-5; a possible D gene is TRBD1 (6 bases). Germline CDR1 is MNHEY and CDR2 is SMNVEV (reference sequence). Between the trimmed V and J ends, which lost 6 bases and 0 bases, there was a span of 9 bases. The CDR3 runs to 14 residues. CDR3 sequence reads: CASSQGYSNQPQHF. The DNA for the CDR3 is TGTGCCAGCAGCCAGGGGTATAGCAATCAGCCCCAGCATTTT.

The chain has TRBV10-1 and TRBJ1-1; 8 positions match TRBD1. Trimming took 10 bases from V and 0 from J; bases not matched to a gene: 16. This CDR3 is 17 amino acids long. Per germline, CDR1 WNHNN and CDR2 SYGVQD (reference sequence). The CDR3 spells CATTGAKLLGLNTEAFF. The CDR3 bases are TGCGCCACGACAGGGGCCAAACTCTTGGGGCTGAACACTGAAGCTTTCTTT.

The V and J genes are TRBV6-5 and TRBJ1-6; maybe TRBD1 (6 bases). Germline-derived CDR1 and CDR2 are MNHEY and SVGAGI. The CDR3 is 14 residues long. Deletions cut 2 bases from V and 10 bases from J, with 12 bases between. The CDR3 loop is CASSYEQGVSPLHF. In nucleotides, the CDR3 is TGTGCCAGCAGTTACGAACAGGGAGTCTCACCCCTCCACTTT.

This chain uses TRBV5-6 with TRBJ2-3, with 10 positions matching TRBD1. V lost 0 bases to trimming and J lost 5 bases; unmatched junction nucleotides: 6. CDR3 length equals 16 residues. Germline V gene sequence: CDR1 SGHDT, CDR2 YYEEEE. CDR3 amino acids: CASSLVPGQGRDTQYF. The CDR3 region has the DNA TGTGCCAGCAGCTTGGTGCCGGGACAGGGGAGAGATACGCAGTATTTT.

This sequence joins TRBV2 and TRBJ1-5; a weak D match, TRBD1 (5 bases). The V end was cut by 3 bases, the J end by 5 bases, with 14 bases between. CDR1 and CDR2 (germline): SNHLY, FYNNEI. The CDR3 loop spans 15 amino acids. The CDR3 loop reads CASSDRRGIYQPQHF. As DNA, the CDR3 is TGTGCCAGCAGTGATCGAAGGGGTATTTATCAGCCCCAGCATTTT. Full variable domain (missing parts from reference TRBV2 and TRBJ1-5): EPEVTQTPSHQVTQMGQEVILRCVPISNHLYFYWYRQILGQKVEFLVSFYNNEISEKSEIFDDQFSVERPDGSNFTLKIRSTKLEDSAMYFCASSDRRGIYQPQHFGDGTRLSIL.

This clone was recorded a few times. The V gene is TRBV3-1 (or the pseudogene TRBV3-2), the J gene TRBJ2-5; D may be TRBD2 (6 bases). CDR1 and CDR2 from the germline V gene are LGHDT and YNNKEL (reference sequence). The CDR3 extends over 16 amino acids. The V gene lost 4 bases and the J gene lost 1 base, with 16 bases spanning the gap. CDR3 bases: TGTGCCAGCAGCCTAAGGGCTGGAGCGGGCCAAGAGACCCAGTACTTC. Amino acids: CASSLRAGAGQETQYF.

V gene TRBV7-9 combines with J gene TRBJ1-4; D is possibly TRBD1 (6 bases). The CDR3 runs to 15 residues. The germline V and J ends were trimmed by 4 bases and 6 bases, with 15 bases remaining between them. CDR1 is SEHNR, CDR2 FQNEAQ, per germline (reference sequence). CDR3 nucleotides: TGTGCCAGCAGCTCCTACAGGGAGGGGTATGAAAAACTGTTTTTT. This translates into CASSSYREGYEKLFF.

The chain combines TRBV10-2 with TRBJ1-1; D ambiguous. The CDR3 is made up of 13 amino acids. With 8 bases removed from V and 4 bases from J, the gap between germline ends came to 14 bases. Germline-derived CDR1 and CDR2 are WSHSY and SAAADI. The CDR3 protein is CASLAGGSTEAFF. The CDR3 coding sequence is TGCGCCAGCCTTGCCGGAGGGAGCACTGAAGCTTTCTTT.

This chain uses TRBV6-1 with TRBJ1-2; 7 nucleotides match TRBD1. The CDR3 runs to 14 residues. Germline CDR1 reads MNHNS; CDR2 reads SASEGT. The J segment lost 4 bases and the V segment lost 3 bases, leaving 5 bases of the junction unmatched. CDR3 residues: CASSDPGGFYGYTF. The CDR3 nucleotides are TGTGCCAGCAGTGATCCAGGGGGGTTCTATGGCTACACCTTC.

The CDR3 coding sequence is TGTGCCTGGAGTGTACAGGGGGGGGACTATGGCTACACCTTC. This gives the protein CAWSVQGGDYGYTF. V is TRBV30 and J is TRBJ1-2; 8 bases fit TRBD1. Trimming removed 0 bases from V and 3 bases from J; junction bases left unmatched: 3. CDR1 GTSNPN and CDR2 SVGIG come from the germline V gene (reference sequence). This CDR3 is built from 14 residues.

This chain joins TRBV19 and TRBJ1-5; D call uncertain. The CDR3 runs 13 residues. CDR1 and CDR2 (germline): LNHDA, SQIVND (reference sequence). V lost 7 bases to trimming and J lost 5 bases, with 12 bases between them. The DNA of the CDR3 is TGTGCCAGTAATCCCTATCCCGATCAGCCCCAGCATTTT. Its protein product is CASNPYPDQPQHF.

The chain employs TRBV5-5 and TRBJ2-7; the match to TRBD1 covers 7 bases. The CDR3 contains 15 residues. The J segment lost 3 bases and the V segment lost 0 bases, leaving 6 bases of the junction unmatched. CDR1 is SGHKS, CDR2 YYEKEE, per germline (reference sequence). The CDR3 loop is CASSLDGTAFYEQYF. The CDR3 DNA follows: TGTGCCAGCAGCTTGGATGGGACAGCCTTCTACGAGCAGTACTTC.

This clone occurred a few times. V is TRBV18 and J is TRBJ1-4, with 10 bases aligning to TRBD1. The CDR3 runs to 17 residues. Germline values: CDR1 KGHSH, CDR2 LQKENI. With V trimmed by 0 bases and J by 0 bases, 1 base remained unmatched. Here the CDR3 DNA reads TGTGCCAGCTCACCACCCGGGACAGGGGCAACTAATGAAAAACTGTTTTTT. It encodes CASSPPGTGATNEKLFF.

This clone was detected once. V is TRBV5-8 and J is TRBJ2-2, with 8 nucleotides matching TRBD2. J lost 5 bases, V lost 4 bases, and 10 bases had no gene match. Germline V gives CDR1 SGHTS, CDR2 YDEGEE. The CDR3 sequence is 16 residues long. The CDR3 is CASSDHPGLATGELFF. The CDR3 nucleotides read TGTGCCAGCAGCGATCATCCAGGACTAGCAACCGGGGAGCTGTTTTTT.

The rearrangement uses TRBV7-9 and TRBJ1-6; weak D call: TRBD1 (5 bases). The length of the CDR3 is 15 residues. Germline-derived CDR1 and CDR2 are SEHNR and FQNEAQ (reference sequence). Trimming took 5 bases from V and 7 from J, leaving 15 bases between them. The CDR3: CASSLLSRGNSPLHF. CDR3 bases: TGTGCCAGCAGCCTCTTATCGCGGGGGAATTCACCCCTCCACTTT.

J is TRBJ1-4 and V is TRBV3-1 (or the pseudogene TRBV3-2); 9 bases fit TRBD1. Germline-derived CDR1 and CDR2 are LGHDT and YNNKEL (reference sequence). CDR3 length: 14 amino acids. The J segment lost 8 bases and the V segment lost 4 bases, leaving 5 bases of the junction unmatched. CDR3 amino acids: CASSPGTGREKLFF. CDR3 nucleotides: TGTGCCAGCAGCCCCGGGACAGGGAGGGAAAAACTGTTTTTT.

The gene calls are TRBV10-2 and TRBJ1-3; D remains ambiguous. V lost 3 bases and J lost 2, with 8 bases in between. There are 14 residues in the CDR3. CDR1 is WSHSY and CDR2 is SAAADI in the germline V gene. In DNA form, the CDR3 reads TGCGCCAGCAGTGAAACGAGGCCTGGAAACACCATATATTTT. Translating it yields CASSETRPGNTIYF.

The CDR3 region is CASSLGQGARQETQYF. CDR3 coding DNA: TGTGCCAGCAGCTTGGGACAGGGGGCTCGTCAAGAGACCCAGTACTTC. The V call is TRBV5-4, the J call TRBJ2-5, with 10 bases matching TRBD1. Looked up from germline, CDR1 is SGHNT and CDR2 is YYREEE (reference sequence). Germline trimming cut 0 bases from V and 2 bases from J; bases unmatched to any gene: 4. This CDR3 is 16 amino acids long.

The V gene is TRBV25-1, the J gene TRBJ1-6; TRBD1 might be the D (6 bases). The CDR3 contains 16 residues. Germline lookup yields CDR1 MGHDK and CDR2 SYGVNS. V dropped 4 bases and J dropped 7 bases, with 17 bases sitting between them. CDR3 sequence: CASSGNTGHPNSPLHF. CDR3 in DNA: TGTGCCAGCAGTGGTAACACGGGACATCCGAATTCACCCCTCCACTTT.

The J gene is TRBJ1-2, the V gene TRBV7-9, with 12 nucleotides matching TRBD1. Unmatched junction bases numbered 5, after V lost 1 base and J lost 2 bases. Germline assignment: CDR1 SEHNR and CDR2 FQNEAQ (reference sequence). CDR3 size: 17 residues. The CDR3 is CASSLVVGQGANYGYTF. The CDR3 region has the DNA TGTGCCAGCAGCTTAGTTGTGGGACAGGGGGCGAACTATGGCTACACCTTC.

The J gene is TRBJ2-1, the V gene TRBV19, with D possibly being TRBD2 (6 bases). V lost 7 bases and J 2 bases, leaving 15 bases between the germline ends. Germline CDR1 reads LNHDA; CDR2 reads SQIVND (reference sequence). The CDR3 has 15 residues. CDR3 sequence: CASKTSPNAYNEQFF. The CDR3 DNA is TGTGCCAGTAAAACTAGCCCTAATGCCTACAATGAGCAGTTCTTC.

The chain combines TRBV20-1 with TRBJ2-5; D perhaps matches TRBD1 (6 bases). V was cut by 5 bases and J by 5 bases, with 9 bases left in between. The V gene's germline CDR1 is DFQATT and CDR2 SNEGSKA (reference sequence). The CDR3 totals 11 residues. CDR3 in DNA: TGCAGTGCTTCACAGGGTGAGACCCAGTACTTC. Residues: CSASQGETQYF.

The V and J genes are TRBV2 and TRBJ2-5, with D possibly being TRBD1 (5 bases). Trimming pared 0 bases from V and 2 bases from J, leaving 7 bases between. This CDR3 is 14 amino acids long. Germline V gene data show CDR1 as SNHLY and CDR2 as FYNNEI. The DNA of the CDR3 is TGTGCCAGCAGTGAAGCGCAGGGACAAGAGACCCAGTACTTC. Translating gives CASSEAQGQETQYF.